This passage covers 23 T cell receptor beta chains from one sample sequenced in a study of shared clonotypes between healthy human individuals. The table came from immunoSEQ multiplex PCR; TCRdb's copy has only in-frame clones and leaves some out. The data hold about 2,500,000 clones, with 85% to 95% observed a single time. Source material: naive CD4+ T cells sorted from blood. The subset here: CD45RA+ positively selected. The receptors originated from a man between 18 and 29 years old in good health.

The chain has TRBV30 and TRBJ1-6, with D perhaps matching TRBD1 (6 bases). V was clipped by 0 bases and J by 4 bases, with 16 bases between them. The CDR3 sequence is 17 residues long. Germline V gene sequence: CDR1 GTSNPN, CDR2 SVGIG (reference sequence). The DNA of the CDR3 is TGTGCCTGGAGTGTACTCAGGGGAGGTCGGTATAATTCACCCCTCCACTTT. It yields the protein CAWSVLRGGRYNSPLHF.

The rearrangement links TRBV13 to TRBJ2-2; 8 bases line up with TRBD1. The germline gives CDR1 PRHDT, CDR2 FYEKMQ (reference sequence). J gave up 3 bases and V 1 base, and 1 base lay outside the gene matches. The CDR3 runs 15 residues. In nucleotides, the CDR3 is TGTGCCAGCAGCTTAGTGACAGGGGACACCGGGGAGCTGTTTTTT. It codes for CASSLVTGDTGELFF. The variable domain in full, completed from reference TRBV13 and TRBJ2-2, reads AAGVIQSPRHLIKEKRETATLKCYPIPRHDTVYWYQQGPGQDPQFLISFYEKMQSDKGSIPDRFSAQQFSDYHSELNMSSLELGDSALYFCASSLVTGDTGELFFGEGSRLTVL.

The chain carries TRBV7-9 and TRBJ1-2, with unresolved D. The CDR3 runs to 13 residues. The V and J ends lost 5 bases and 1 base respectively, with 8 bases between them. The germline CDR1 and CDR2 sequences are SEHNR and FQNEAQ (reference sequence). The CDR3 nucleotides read TGTGCCAGCAGCCTTAGGGTTAACTATGGCTACACCTTC. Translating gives CASSLRVNYGYTF. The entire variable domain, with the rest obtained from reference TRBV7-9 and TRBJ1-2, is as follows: DTGVSQNPRHKITKRGQNVTFRCDPISEHNRLYWYRQTLGQGPEFLTYFQNEAQLEKSRLLSDRFSAERPKGSFSTLEIQRTEQGDSAMYLCASSLRVNYGYTFGSGTRLTVV.

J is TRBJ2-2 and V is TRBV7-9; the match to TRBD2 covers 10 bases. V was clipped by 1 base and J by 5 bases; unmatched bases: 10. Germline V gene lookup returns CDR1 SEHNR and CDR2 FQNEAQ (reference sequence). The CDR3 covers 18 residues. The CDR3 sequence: CASSLVSLAGVGTGELFF. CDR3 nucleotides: TGTGCCAGCAGCTTAGTTTCGCTAGCGGGAGTCGGGACCGGGGAGCTGTTTTTT. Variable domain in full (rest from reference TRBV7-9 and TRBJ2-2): DTGVSQNPRHKITKRGQNVTFRCDPISEHNRLYWYRQTLGQGPEFLTYFQNEAQLEKSRLLSDRFSAERPKGSFSTLEIQRTEQGDSAMYLCASSLVSLAGVGTGELFFGEGSRLTVL.

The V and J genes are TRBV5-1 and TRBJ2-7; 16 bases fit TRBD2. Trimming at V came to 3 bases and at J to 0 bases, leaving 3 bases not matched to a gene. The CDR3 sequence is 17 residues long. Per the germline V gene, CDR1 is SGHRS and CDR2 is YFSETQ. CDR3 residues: CASSSGLAGGISYEQYF. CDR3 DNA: TGCGCCAGCAGCTCGGGACTAGCGGGGGGGATCTCCTACGAGCAGTACTTC.

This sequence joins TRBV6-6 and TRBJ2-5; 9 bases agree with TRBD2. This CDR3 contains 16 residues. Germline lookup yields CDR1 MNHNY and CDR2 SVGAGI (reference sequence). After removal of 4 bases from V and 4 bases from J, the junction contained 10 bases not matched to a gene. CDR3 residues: CASSWDLAGRAETQYF. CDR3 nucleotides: TGTGCCAGCAGTTGGGATCTAGCGGGGAGGGCAGAGACCCAGTACTTC.

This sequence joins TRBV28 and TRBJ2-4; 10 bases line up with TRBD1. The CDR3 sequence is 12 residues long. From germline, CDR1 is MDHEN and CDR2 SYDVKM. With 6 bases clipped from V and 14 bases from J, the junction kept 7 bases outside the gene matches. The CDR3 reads CASSAGTGAKYF. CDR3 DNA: TGTGCCAGCAGCGCCGGGACAGGGGCTAAGTACTTC. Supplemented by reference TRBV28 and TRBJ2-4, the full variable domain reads DVKVTQSSRYLVKRTGEKVFLECVQDMDHENMFWYRQDPGLGLRLIYFSYDVKMKEKGDIPEGYSVSREKKERFSLILESASTNQTSMYLCASSAGTGAKYFGAGTRLSVL.

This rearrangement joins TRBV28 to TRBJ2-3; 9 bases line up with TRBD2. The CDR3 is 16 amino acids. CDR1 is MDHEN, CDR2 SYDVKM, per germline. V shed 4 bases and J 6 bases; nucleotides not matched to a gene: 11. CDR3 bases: TGTGCCAGCAGTTCGAAGACGCGGGGGGGCCGGGATACGCAGTATTTT. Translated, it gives CASSSKTRGGRDTQYF.

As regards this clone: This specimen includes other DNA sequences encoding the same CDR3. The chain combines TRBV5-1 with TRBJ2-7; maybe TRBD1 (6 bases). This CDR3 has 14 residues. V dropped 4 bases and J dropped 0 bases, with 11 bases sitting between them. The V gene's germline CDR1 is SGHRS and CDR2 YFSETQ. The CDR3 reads CASSPRGGSYEQYF. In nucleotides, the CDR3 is TGCGCCAGCAGCCCCCGAGGGGGCTCCTACGAGCAGTACTTC. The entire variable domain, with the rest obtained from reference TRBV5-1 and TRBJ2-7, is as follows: KAGVTQTPRYLIKTRGQQVTLSCSPISGHRSVSWYQQTPGQGLQFLFEYFSETQRNKGNFPGRFSGRQFSNSRSEMNVSTLELGDSALYLCASSPRGGSYEQYFGPGTRLTVT.

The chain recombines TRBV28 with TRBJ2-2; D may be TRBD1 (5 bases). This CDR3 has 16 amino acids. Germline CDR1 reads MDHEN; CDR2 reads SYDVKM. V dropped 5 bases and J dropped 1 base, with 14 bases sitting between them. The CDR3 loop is CASSGWAGKNTGELFF. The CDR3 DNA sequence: TGTGCCAGCAGTGGGTGGGCAGGGAAGAACACCGGGGAGCTGTTTTTT.

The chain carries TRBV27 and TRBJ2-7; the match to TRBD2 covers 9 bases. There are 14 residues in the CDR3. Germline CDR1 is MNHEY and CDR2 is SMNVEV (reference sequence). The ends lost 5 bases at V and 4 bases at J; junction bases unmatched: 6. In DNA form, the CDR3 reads TGTGCCAGCAGTCTTGGGAGCGGGGGGTACGAGCAGTACTTC. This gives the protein CASSLGSGGYEQYF.

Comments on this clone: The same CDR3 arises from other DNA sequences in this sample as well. CDR3 loop: CASSPGSDQPQHF. The CDR3 DNA reads TGTGCCAGCTCACCAGGCTCTGATCAGCCCCAGCATTTT. The gene calls are TRBV18 and TRBJ1-5; D is unclear. V was clipped by 2 bases and J by 5 bases, with 7 bases between them. The CDR3 has 13 residues. Germline V gene sequence: CDR1 KGHSH, CDR2 LQKENI.

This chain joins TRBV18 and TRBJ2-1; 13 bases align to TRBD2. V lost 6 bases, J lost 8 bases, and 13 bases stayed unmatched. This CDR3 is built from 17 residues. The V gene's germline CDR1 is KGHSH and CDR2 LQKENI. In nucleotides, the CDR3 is TGTGCCAGCTCGCCATTAACTAGCGGGGGGGCCAAAGATGAGCAGTTCTTC. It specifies CASSPLTSGGAKDEQFF.

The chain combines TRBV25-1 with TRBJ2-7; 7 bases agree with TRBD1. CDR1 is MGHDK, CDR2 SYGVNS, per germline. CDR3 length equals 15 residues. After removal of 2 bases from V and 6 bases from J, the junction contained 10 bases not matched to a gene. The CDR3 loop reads CASSEHGTGVGEQYF. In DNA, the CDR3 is TGTGCCAGCAGTGAACACGGAACAGGGGTGGGCGAGCAGTACTTC.

The CDR3 sequence: CASSFTGPEAFF. The CDR3 bases are TGCGCCAGCAGCTTTACAGGGCCTGAAGCTTTCTTT. The chain couples TRBV5-1 to TRBJ1-1; D might be TRBD1 (6 bases). Germline V gene lookup returns CDR1 SGHRS and CDR2 YFSETQ. Trimming pared 2 bases from V and 6 bases from J, leaving 8 bases between. This CDR3 contains 12 residues. Full variable domain (missing parts from reference TRBV5-1 and TRBJ1-1): KAGVTQTPRYLIKTRGQQVTLSCSPISGHRSVSWYQQTPGQGLQFLFEYFSETQRNKGNFPGRFSGRQFSNSRSEMNVSTLELGDSALYLCASSFTGPEAFFGQGTRLTVV.

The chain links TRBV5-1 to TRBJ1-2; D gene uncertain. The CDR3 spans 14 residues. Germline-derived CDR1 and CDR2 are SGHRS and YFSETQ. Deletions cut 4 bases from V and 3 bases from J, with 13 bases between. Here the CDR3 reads CASSHGYIDYGYTF. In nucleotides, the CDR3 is TGCGCCAGCAGCCACGGGTATATCGACTATGGCTACACCTTC. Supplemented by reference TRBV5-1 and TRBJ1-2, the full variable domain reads KAGVTQTPRYLIKTRGQQVTLSCSPISGHRSVSWYQQTPGQGLQFLFEYFSETQRNKGNFPGRFSGRQFSNSRSEMNVSTLELGDSALYLCASSHGYIDYGYTFGSGTRLTVV.

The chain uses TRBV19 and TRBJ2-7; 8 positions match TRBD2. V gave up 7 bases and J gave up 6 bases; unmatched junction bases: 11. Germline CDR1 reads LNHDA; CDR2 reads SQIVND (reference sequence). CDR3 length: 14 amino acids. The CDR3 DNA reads TGTGCCAGTACCCCGGGACTAGGTTCTTCCGAGCAGTACTTC. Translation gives CASTPGLGSSEQYF.

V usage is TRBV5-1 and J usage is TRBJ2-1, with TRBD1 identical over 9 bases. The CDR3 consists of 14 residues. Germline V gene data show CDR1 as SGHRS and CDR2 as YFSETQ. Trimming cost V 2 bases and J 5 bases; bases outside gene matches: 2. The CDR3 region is CASSFTGGHNEQFF. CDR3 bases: TGCGCCAGCAGCTTTACAGGGGGCCACAATGAGCAGTTCTTC.

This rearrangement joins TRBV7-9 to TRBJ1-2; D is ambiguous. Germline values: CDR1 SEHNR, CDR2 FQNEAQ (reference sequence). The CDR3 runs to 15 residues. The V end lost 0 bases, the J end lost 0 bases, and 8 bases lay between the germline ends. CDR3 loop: CASSLAGAPNYGYTF. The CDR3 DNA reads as TGTGCCAGCAGCTTAGCTGGTGCCCCTAACTATGGCTACACCTTC. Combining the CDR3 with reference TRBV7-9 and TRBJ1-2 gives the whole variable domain DTGVSQNPRHKITKRGQNVTFRCDPISEHNRLYWYRQTLGQGPEFLTYFQNEAQLEKSRLLSDRFSAERPKGSFSTLEIQRTEQGDSAMYLCASSLAGAPNYGYTFGSGTRLTVV.

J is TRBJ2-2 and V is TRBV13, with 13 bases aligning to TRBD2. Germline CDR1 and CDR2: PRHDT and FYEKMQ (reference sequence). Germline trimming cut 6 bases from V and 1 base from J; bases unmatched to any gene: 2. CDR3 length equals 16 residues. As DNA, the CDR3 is TGTGCCAGCAGGACTAGCGGGGGGAAGAACACCGGGGAGCTGTTTTTT. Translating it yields CASRTSGGKNTGELFF.

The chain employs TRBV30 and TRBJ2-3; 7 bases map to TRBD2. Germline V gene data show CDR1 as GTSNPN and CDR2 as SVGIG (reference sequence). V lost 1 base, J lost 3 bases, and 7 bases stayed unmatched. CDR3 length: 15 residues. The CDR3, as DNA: TGTGCCTGGAGTGGGGCGGGAGAAACGACAGATACGCAGTATTTT. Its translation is CAWSGAGETTDTQYF.

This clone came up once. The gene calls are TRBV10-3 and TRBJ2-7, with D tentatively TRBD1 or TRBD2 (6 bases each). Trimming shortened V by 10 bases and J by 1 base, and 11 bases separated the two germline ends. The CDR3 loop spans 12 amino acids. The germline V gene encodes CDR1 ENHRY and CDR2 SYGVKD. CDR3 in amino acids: CATGGLSYEQYF. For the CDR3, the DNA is TGTGCCACCGGGGGCCTTTCCTACGAGCAGTACTTC.

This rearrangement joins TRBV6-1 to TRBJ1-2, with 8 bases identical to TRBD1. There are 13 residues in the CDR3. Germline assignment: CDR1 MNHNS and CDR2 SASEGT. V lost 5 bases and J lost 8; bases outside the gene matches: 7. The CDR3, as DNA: TGTGCCAGCAGTCCTCAGGGGGCGGGCGGCTACACCTTC. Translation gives CASSPQGAGGYTF.